Listed below are T cell receptor beta chains from one sample, sequenced in a study of OX40 agonist ivuxolimab in advanced cancers. The method was immunoSEQ multiplex PCR; TCRdb's version includes in-frame clones alone and lacks a portion of them. The sample shows around 80,000 clones, 84% of them seen only once. The sample consisted of CD4+ or CD8+ T cells sorted from blood, taken in a trial of the OX40 agonist ivuxolimab. These receptors were taken from an adult with an advanced solid tumor such as melanoma, head and neck, liver or kidney cancer. CDR3s include the opening cysteine and the closing phenylalanine or tryptophan. Fields, in order: D gene, clone size, V gene, J gene, CDR3 DNA, CDR3 protein. The D gene is left open where the match is weak. Size is stated for part of the rows, as once, few or many counts, or as a class when the clone is expanded.

>NA|NA|TRBV6-5|TRBJ2-1
TGTGCCAGCAGCGAAGACCCTATGGACAATGAGCAGTTCTTC
CASSEDPMDNEQFF
>NA|NA|TRBV7-9|TRBJ1-6
TGTGCCAGCAGCTTAGATGCTTCACCCCTCCACTTT
CASSLDASPLHF
>NA|once|TRBV6-5|TRBJ1-4
TGTGCCAGCAGTTACTCCCTAGCAACTAATGAAAAACTGTTTTTT
CASSYSLATNEKLFF
>NA|NA|TRBV2|TRBJ1-3
TGTGCCAGCAGTCGGGCCCTAACCGACACCATATATTTT
CASSRALTDTIYF
>NA|NA|TRBV9|TRBJ1-1
TGTGCCAGCAGCGTAGAAGAAGGGGCTGCTTTCTTT
CASSVEEGAAFF
>TRBD1|NA|TRBV28|TRBJ1-1
TGTGCCAGCAGTCCGGACAGGGGGAACACTGAAGCTTTCTTT
CASSPDRGNTEAFF
>NA|NA|TRBV4-1|TRBJ1-5
TGCGCCAGCAGCCAATCAATGATGGGTTTGCCCCAGCATTTT
CASSQSMMGLPQHF
>NA|NA|TRBV7-3|TRBJ1-1
TGTGCCAGCAGCTTAGGGGGGAAGAACACTGAAGCTTTCTTT
CASSLGGKNTEAFF
>NA|NA|TRBV30|TRBJ1-3
TGTGCCTGGAGTCCTTTTGGGAACACCATATATTTT
CAWSPFGNTIYF
>NA|once|TRBV13|TRBJ2-2
TGTGCCAGCAGCTGGGGTCGGGGTGTCACCGGGGAGCTGTTTTTT
CASSWGRGVTGELFF
>NA|NA|TRBV19|TRBJ1-5
TGTGCCAGTAGTCCTCCCGGGACGCATAATCAGCCCCAGCATTTT
CASSPPGTHNQPQHF
>TRBD1|NA|TRBV6-5|TRBJ1-4
TGTGCCAGCAGGGGGACAGGGGCCGGGGATGAAAAACTGTTTTTT
CASRGTGAGDEKLFF
>NA|NA|TRBV7-2|TRBJ2-7
TGTGCCAGCAGCTTATACGGCGCCTACGAGCAGTACTTC
CASSLYGAYEQYF
>NA|NA|TRBV2|TRBJ2-1
TGTGCCAGCAGTGAAGGGGGCCTTTACAATGAGCAGTTCTTC
CASSEGGLYNEQFF
>TRBD1|NA|TRBV6-1|TRBJ2-2
TGTGCCAGCAGTGAACCAGGGACAGTAAAGGACACCGGGGAGCTGTTTTTT
CASSEPGTVKDTGELFF
>NA|NA|TRBV5-1|TRBJ2-7
TGCGCCAGCAGCCCCCCAATGACAGGCCAAAGGTACGAGCAGTACTTC
CASSPPMTGQRYEQYF
>TRBD1|NA|TRBV7-9|TRBJ2-1
TGTGCCAGCAGCTTAATAGGGGACAGGGGAAGGAATGAGCAGTTCTTC
CASSLIGDRGRNEQFF
>NA|NA|TRBV28|TRBJ1-5
TGTGCCAGCAGTCCACAGGGACTCGAGCAGCCCCAGCATTTT
CASSPQGLEQPQHF
>TRBD1|NA|TRBV19|TRBJ1-6
TGTGCCAGTAGTGATGCCGGACAGGCATTTGGTTCACCCCTCCACTTT
CASSDAGQAFGSPLHF
>NA|NA|TRBV28|TRBJ2-3
TGTGCCAGCAGATCAACGGGGGAAGGAGATACGCAGTATTTT
CASRSTGEGDTQYF